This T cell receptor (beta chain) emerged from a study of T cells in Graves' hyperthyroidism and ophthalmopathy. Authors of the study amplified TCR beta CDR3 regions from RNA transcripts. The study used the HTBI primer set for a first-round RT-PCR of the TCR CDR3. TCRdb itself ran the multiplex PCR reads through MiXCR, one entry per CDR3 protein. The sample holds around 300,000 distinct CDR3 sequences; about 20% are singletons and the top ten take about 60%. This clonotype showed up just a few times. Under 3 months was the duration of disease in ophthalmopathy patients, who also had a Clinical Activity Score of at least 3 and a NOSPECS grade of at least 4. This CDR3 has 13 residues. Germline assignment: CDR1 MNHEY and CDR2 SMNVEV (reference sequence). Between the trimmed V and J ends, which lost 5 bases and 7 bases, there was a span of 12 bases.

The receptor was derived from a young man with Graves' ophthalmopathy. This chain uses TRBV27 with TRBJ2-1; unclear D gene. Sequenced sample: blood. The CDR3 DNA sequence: TGTGCCAGCAGTCTGATTAGAGGTAATGAGCAGTTCTTC. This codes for CASSLIRGNEQFF.